This TCR beta chain emerged from a study of shared clonotypes between healthy human individuals. Each sorted subset replicate got 200 ng genomic DNA, roughly 27,000 genomes. Assay: immunoSEQ multiplex PCR; the TCRdb copy retains only in-frame clones and omits some. The repertoire has roughly 1,100,000 clones, under 80% of them found once; the top ten carry approximately 1.3%. Nashville, Tennessee was home to all donors, each a Caucasian adult. Of note for this clone: No antigen is known for it.

Broader study findings: Sharing of clonotypes among donors was expected to vary with sequencing depth.

From germline, CDR1 is MGHDK and CDR2 SYGVNS. This CDR3 has 13 amino acids. With 1 base removed from V and 7 bases from J, the gap between germline ends came to 11 bases. The chain links TRBV25-1 to TRBJ2-7; D perhaps matches TRBD1 (5 bases). The source of this sequence is a man younger than 35 in good health. The sequenced sample was memory CD4+ T cells sorted from blood. The subset here: CD45RA-negative fraction. CDR3 DNA: TGTGCCAGCAGTGAATGGAAGGGGCCGGAGCAGTACTTC. This sequence encodes CASSEWKGPEQYF.